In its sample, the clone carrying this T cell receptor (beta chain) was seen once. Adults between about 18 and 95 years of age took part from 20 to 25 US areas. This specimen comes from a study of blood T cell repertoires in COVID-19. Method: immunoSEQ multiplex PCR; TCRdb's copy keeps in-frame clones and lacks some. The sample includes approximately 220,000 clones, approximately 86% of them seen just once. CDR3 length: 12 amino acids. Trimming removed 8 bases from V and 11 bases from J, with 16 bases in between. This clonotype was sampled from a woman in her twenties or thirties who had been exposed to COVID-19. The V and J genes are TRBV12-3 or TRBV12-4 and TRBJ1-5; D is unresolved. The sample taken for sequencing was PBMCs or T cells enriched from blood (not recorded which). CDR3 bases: TGTGCCAGCGTAAACAGCCCGGGGTCCCAGCATTTT. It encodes CASVNSPGSQHF.